The sequence of this T cell receptor (beta chain) was determined in a study of technical replicates of blood from a handful of donors. The method was immunoSEQ multiplex PCR; TCRdb's version includes in-frame clones alone and lacks a portion of them. The profile shows 60,000 to 90,000 clones, around 97% of them singletons. Germline loops: CDR1 GTSNPN, CDR2 SVGIG (reference sequence). The CDR3 is made up of 13 amino acids. V gave up 0 bases and J gave up 6 bases, with 12 bases separating them. The clonotype was recovered from a human donor in good health. V is TRBV30 and J is TRBJ2-7; D gene ambiguous. Sequences were obtained from T cells isolated from PBMCs. The CDR3 region has the DNA TGTGCCTGGAGTGTTTCTTCCGAGAGCGAGCAGTACTTC. Amino acids: CAWSVSSESEQYF.